Listed below are T cell receptor beta chains from one sample, sequenced in a study of glioma-infiltrating T cells. From the multiplex PCR reads, TCRdb called clonotypes with MiXCR, one entry per CDR3 protein. The profile shows roughly 100,000 distinct CDR3 sequences, approximately 28% of them singletons. The sequenced material came from glioma tissue, nonneoplastic brain tissue, or PBMCs (not recorded which). These receptors all come from a human donor with low-grade glioma or glioblastoma, undergoing nonglioma brain surgery, or in good health (not recorded which). The CDR3 runs from the conserved cysteine through the conserved F or W. Fields, in order: D gene, V gene, J gene, clone size, CDR3 DNA, CDR3 protein. The D gene is left open where the match is weak. Only some rows state a clone size, as once, few, many or a class for expanded clones.

>-|TRBV7-9|TRBJ2-3|many
TGTGCCAGCAGCAACCGGGACACTAAGACAGATACGCAGTATTTT
CASSNRDTKTDTQYF
>-|TRBV7-8|TRBJ1-1|many
TGTGCCAGCAGCCAAAACAGGGAGGGTGAAGCTTTCTTT
CASSQNREGEAFF
>-|TRBV6-1|TRBJ2-5|-
TGTGCCAGCAGCGCATACGGGGGAGAAGAGACCCAGTACTTC
CASSAYGGEETQYF
>-|TRBV4-3|TRBJ2-7|-
TGCGCCAGCAGCCAAGATCGTTCGAGTGGCTACGAGCAGTACTTC
CASSQDRSSGYEQYF
>-|TRBV7-3|TRBJ1-2|-
TGTGCCAGCAGCTCCGGATGTGATGGCTACACCTTC
CASSSGCDGYTF
>-|TRBV6-1|TRBJ2-2|many
TGTGCCAGCGGGCCCGACAGGACCGCGAACACCGGGGAGCTGTTTTTT
CASGPDRTANTGELFF
>-|TRBV9|TRBJ2-3|few
TGTGCCAGCAGCGTAGTGGATCAGGAGGGCACAGATACGCAGTATTTT
CASSVVDQEGTDTQYF
>-|TRBV12-3/TRBV12-4|TRBJ1-2|-
TGTGCCAGCAGTTTAAAGGGGTCCTATGGCTACACCTTC
CASSLKGSYGYTF
>-|TRBV7-3|TRBJ2-6|-
TGTGCCAGCAGCTTAGGAGGTTCTGGGGCCAAAGTCCTGACTTTC
CASSLGGSGAKVLTF
>TRBD1|TRBV7-9|TRBJ2-1|few
TGTGCCAGCAGCTCCAGTGTCGGGGGACAGGGAGAATTCTTC
CASSSSVGGQGEFF
>TRBD1|TRBV30|TRBJ1-1|-
TGTGCCTGGAGTCCGCTGACAGGGGTGAACACTGAAGCTTTCTTT
CAWSPLTGVNTEAFF
>-|TRBV4-2|TRBJ1-2|-
TGTGCCAGCAGCCAAGGACTCGGGGGTCACTATGGCTACACCTTC
CASSQGLGGHYGYTF
>-|TRBV28|TRBJ1-6|many
TGTGCCAGCAGTCTTCGGCGGGGCTCACCCCTCCACTTT
CASSLRRGSPLHF
>-|TRBV14|TRBJ2-7|once
TGTGCCAGCAGCCACCTTTACCAGCAGTACTTC
CASSHLYQQYF
>-|TRBV3-1|TRBJ2-7|few
TGTGCCAGCAGCCTTCCGGCAGGGCTCGGGTACGAGCAGTACTTC
CASSLPAGLGYEQYF
>-|TRBV30|TRBJ2-7|-
TGTGCCTGGAGTCAGGGGCACTCCTACGAGCAGTACTTC
CAWSQGHSYEQYF
>-|TRBV19|TRBJ1-5|many
TGTGCCAGTAGTATGGGCCCCCGCGCTGGCAATCAGCCCCAGCATTTT
CASSMGPRAGNQPQHF
>TRBD2|TRBV3-1|TRBJ2-4|few
TGTGCCAGCAGCCAAGAGGGGAGCGGGATAAACATTCAGTACTTC
CASSQEGSGINIQYF
>-|TRBV5-6|TRBJ2-3|few
TGTGCCAGCTGCCCCCCCCGGGACTCCGTTTGCGATACGCAGTATTTT
CASCPPRDSVCDTQYF
>-|TRBV7-6|TRBJ2-3|-
TGTGCCAGCAGCTTAGCTCACCTTGGGCGAGATACGCAGTATTTT
CASSLAHLGRDTQYF
>TRBD1|TRBV6-2/TRBV6-3|TRBJ1-1|-
TGTGCCAGCAGTCAGGGACAGGGGGGAACTGAAGCTTTCTTT
CASSQGQGGTEAFF
>-|TRBV28|TRBJ1-3|many
TGTGCCAGCAGTCCCGACCAGAGGACTGGAAACACCATATATTTT
CASSPDQRTGNTIYF
>-|TRBV7-2|TRBJ2-3|many
TGTGCCAGCAGCTTATTGGACTTAGGAGTAACAGATACGCAGTATTTT
CASSLLDLGVTDTQYF
>-|TRBV7-9|TRBJ2-7|many
TGTGCCAGCAGCAGAGACTGGGACGAGCAGTACTTC
CASSRDWDEQYF
>TRBD1|TRBV28|TRBJ2-5|-
TGTGCCAGCAGCCAAAACCCGGGACAGGGGGCAGCGGCCCAGTACTTC
CASSQNPGQGAAAQYF
>-|TRBV7-2|TRBJ2-2|-
TGTGCCAGCAGCTTTCCTAGGGCAGTTAACACCGGGGAGCTGTTTTTT
CASSFPRAVNTGELFF
>-|TRBV12-3/TRBV12-4|TRBJ1-2|few
TGTGCCAGCAGTGGGTGGACGGCCTCGGGCTACACCTTC
CASSGWTASGYTF
>-|TRBV20-1|TRBJ2-7|many
TGCAGTGCTATGCGGCAGAACTACGAGCAGTACTTC
CSAMRQNYEQYF
>-|TRBV6-1|TRBJ1-6|many
TGTGCCAGCACAGCGCGTTCCTATAATTCACCCCTCCACTTT
CASTARSYNSPLHF